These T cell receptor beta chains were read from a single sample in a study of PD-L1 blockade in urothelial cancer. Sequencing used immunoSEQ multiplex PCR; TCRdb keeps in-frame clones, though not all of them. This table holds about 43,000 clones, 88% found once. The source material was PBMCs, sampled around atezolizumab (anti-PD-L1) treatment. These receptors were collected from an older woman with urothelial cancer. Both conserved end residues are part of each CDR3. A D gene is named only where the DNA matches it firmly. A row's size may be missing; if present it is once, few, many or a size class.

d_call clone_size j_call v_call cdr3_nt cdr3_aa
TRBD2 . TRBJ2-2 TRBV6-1 TGTGCCAGCAGTGAAGCGGTAGGGCTAGCGGGAATATTCGCGAACACCGGGGAGCTGTTTTTT CASSEAVGLAGIFANTGELFF
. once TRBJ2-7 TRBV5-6 TGTGCCAGCAGCTTGGGGGGCTCGAACTACGAGCAGTACTTC CASSLGGSNYEQYF
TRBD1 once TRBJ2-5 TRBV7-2 TGTGCCAGCAGCTCCGCAGGGGGCTGGGAGACCCAGTACTTC CASSSAGGWETQYF
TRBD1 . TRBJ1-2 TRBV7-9 TGTGCCAGCAGCCGACAGGGTTTCTATGGCTACACCTTC CASSRQGFYGYTF
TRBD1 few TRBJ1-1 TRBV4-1 TGCGCCAGCAGCCTTGGGGGACAGGCCCCTGTAACTTTCTTT CASSLGGQAPVTFF
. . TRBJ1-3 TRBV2 TGTGCCAGCAGTGAAGGACTGAGTGGAAACACCATATATTTT CASSEGLSGNTIYF
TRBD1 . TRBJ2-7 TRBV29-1 TGCAGCGTCGAACACATGGACAGGGGTTCCTACGAGCAGTACTTC CSVEHMDRGSYEQYF
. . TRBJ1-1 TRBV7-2 TGTGCCAGCAGCTTAGCACAGGGAACTGAAGCTTTCTTT CASSLAQGTEAFF
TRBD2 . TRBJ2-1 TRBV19 TGTGCCAGTAGTATAAGGGGACTAGCGGTCCTTGGGCAGTTCTTC CASSIRGLAVLGQFF
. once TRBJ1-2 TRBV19 TGTGCCAGTAGTTGGACCCCCCGAACAGGGAGCGGCGGCTACACCTTC CASSWTPRTGSGGYTF
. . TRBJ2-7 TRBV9 TGTGCCAGCAGCGCCGGTGGCTACGAGCAGTACTTC CASSAGGYEQYF
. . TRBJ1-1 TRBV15 TGTGCCACCAGCAGAGAAGGGAGACCAAACACTGAAGCTTTCTTT CATSREGRPNTEAFF
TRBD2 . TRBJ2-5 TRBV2 TGTGCCAGCAGGGCGACTAGCGGGGGGGCAGAGACCCAGTACTTC CASRATSGGAETQYF
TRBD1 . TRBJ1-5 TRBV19 TGTGCCAGTAGTCAGACAGGGGGTGCCAATCAGCCCCAGCATTTT CASSQTGGANQPQHF
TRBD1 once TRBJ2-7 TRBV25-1 TGTGCCAACTCGACAGGGCACCCCTCCTACGAGCAGTACTTC CANSTGHPSYEQYF
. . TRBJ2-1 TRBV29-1 TGCAGCGTTGAAGGTCGGTCGGGCTACAATGAGCAGTTCTTC CSVEGRSGYNEQFF
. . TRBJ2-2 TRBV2 TGTGCCAGCAGCCTAGCTCGAGCCGGGGAGCTGTTTTTT CASSLARAGELFF
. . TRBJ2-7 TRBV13 TGTGCCAGCAGCATAAAGGGGGGGTCCTACGAGCAGTACTTC CASSIKGGSYEQYF
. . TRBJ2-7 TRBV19 TGTGCCAGTAGTAGAGACAGCTACGAGCAGTACTTC CASSRDSYEQYF
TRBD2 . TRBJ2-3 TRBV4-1 TGCGCCAGCAGCCGGGAACTAGCGGGGGGGATAGATACGCAGTATTTT CASSRELAGGIDTQYF
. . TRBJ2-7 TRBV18 TGTGCCAGCTCACCCGATGGGAGGAGCTCCTACGAGCAGTACTTC CASSPDGRSSYEQYF
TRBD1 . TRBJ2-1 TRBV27 TGTGCCAGCAGTTTTCCGGGACAGATATACAATGAGCAGTTCTTC CASSFPGQIYNEQFF
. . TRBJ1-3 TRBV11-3 TGTGCCAGCAGCTTAGATTCCGGGGCTGGAAACACCATATATTTT CASSLDSGAGNTIYF
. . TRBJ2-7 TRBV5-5 TGTGCCAGCACCTTAGGGGGGGCTCTCTACGAGCAGTACTTC CASTLGGALYEQYF
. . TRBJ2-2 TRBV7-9 TGTGCCAGCAGCTCCTTCCCCCGAGTAACCGGGGAGCTGTTTTTT CASSSFPRVTGELFF
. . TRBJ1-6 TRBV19 TGTGCCAGTAGTATAGCCGCCCAACAGGGATATAATTCACCCCTCCACTTT CASSIAAQQGYNSPLHF
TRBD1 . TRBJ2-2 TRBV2 TGTGCCAGCAGTCCCGGGACAGGGATGAACGGGGAGCTGTTTTTT CASSPGTGMNGELFF
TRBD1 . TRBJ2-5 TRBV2 TGTGCCAGCAGTGCTCCTCCGGGACAGGGGGCAGAGACCCAGTACTTC CASSAPPGQGAETQYF
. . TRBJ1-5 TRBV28 TGTGCCAGCAGTTCCCGGGGAGGAGGGTTCAATCAGCCCCAGCATTTT CASSSRGGGFNQPQHF
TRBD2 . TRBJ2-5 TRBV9 TGTGCCAGCAGCGTATCGGGGGGGCCTATCGAGACCCAGTACTTC CASSVSGGPIETQYF
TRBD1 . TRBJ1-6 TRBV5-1 TGCGCCAGCAGCTTTTCCAGGGGGCAGAATTCACCCCTCCACTTT CASSFSRGQNSPLHF
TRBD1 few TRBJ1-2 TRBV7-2 TGTGCCAGCAGCTCGGACAGGTGGGACTATGGCTACACCTTC CASSSDRWDYGYTF
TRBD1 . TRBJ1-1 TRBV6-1 TGTGCCAGCAGTGATTGGACAGGGCGGACTGAAGCTTTCTTT CASSDWTGRTEAFF
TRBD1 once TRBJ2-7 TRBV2 TGTGCCACTGATGACAGGGATTCTCTCTACGAGCAGTACTTC CATDDRDSLYEQYF
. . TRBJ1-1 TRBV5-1 TGCGCCAGCAGCGACGGGGCTAGGGGAGGTGAAGCTTTCTTT CASSDGARGGEAFF
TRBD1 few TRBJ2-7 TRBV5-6 TGTGCCAGCAGCTTTTTAGGGACAGGGATCTACGAGCAGTACTTC CASSFLGTGIYEQYF
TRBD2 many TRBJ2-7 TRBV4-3 TGCGCCAGCAGCCAAACCCCGCGGGGGGCCCACGAGCAGTACTTC CASSQTPRGAHEQYF
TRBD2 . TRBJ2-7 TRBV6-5 TGTGCCAGCGGGGTAGCGGGAGTCTACGAGCAGTACTTC CASGVAGVYEQYF
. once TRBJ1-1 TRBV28 TGTGCCAGCCGGTTGAACACTGAAGCTTTCTTT CASRLNTEAFF
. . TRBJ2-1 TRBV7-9 TGTGCCAGCAGCTTAGCAGGACTAAACAATGAGCAGTTCTTC CASSLAGLNNEQFF
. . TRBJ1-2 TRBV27 TGTGCCAGCAGTTTATCCGGGTCGTTCAATGGCTACACCTTC CASSLSGSFNGYTF
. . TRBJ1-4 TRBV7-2 TGTGCCAGCAGCCTGGGGCCCCCCGGAAAACTGTTTTTT CASSLGPPGKLFF
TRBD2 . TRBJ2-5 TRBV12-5 TGTGCTAGTGGTACTGGGCTAGCGGTAGAAACGGAGACCCAGTACTTC CASGTGLAVETETQYF
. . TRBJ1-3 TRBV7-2 TGTGCCAGCAGCCGCGCGGGGCCTGGAAACACCATATATTTT CASSRAGPGNTIYF
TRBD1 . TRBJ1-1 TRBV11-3 TGTGCCAGCAGCTCCGGACAGGGGGCGGCTTTCTTT CASSSGQGAAFF
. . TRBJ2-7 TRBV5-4 TGTGCCAGCAGCTTGGGGTGGCAGGGAACCTACGAGCAGTACTTC CASSLGWQGTYEQYF
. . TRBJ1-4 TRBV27 TGTGCCACCTTATCCCTCCAGGGTGGTGAAAAACTGTTTTTT CATLSLQGGEKLFF
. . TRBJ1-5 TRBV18 TGTGCCAGCTCACCGGGTGGAGGGATTGAGCCCCAGCATTTT CASSPGGGIEPQHF